This passage covers 17 T cell receptor beta chains from one sample sequenced in a study of T-cell memory formation after mild COVID-19. TCRdb itself ran the 5' RACE reads through MiXCR, one entry per CDR3 protein. The sample contains roughly 130,000 distinct CDR3 sequences, more than 15% of which appear only once. Sequencing input: PBMCs or a T cell subset sorted from them (not recorded which). The receptors shown here come from a man aged 18 to 29 who had mild COVID-19 (a few samples of this study predate the infection). Cell type and time point are not known.

The CDR3 here is CASSLSGYGQGYTF. The CDR3 DNA follows: TGCGCCAGCAGCTTGTCAGGGTATGGTCAAGGCTACACCTTC. The chain has TRBV5-1 and TRBJ1-2; a possible D gene is TRBD1 (5 bases). Per germline, CDR1 SGHRS and CDR2 YFSETQ. CDR3 length: 14 residues. Trimming removed 1 base at V and 8 bases at J, with 15 bases between.

This chain links TRBV10-3 with TRBJ2-3; 10 nucleotides line up with TRBD2. V was clipped by 9 bases and J by 0 bases; unmatched bases: 3. The CDR3 totals 14 residues. The germline CDR1 and CDR2 sequences are ENHRY and SYGVKD. CDR3 sequence (DNA): TGTGCCATTGAGCGGGGGGGAAGCACAGATACGCAGTATTTT. Translated, it gives CAIERGGSTDTQYF.

The chain joins TRBV9 to TRBJ2-2; 7 bases agree with TRBD2. Germline loops: CDR1 SGDLS, CDR2 YYNGEE. This CDR3 contains 16 residues. V dropped 4 bases and J dropped 1; count of bases not matched to a gene: 7. The CDR3 coding sequence is TGTGCCAGCAGCTTTGGGACGGGGGGGAACACCGGGGAGCTGTTTTTT. This codes for CASSFGTGGNTGELFF.

This clonotype was picked up a small number of times. The chain is built from TRBV12-3 or TRBV12-4 and TRBJ1-1, with D unclear. The CDR3 runs to 13 residues. V was trimmed by 3 bases and J by 4 bases, leaving 9 bases between them. This CDR3 reads CASSFGGSTEAFF. The CDR3 nucleotides are TGTGCCAGCAGTTTCGGAGGGAGCACTGAAGCTTTCTTT.

This clonotype appeared a few times. The chain employs TRBV5-1 and TRBJ2-5, with unresolved D. Germline values: CDR1 SGHRS, CDR2 YFSETQ. Trimming shortened V by 5 bases and J by 0 bases, and 5 bases separated the two germline ends. CDR3 size: 12 residues. CDR3 DNA sequence: TGCGCCAGCAGGACGGACCAAGAGACCCAGTACTTC. It translates to CASRTDQETQYF.

This clonotype was counted a single time. The chain uses TRBV10-3 and TRBJ2-3; 12 bases match TRBD1. V shed 10 bases, J shed 2 bases, and the junction held 16 bases outside the gene matches. The CDR3 contains 18 residues. Germline CDR1 and CDR2: ENHRY and SYGVKD. This CDR3 reads CATAPGQGARRATDTQYF. The CDR3 DNA sequence: TGTGCCACCGCCCCGGGACAGGGGGCGAGACGAGCCACAGATACGCAGTATTTT.

The sample holds a few counts of this clonotype. The V and J genes are TRBV12-3 or TRBV12-4 and TRBJ1-5; possible D gene TRBD1, 6 bases. V was clipped by 3 bases and J by 3 bases, with 15 bases between them. The CDR3 runs to 16 residues. DNA of the CDR3: TGTGCCAGCAGTTTCGGTGGTGGACAGTTCAATCAGCCCCAGCATTTT. Amino acid sequence: CASSFGGGQFNQPQHF.

The chain has TRBV2 and TRBJ1-6; D may be TRBD1 (6 bases). V lost 6 bases to trimming and J lost 5 bases, with 17 bases between them. The CDR3 length is 16 residues. The germline V gene has CDR1 SNHLY and CDR2 FYNNEI. The CDR3 sequence: CASSLDRWRDNSPLHF. The DNA of the CDR3 is TGTGCCAGCAGCCTCGACAGGTGGCGGGATAATTCACCCCTCCACTTT.

The genes are TRBV10-3 and TRBJ1-6, with 7 bases fitting TRBD1. J was trimmed by 12 bases and V by 3 bases; bases with no gene match: 11. CDR3 length: 15 residues. From germline, CDR1 is ENHRY and CDR2 SYGVKD. CDR3 amino acids: CAISEALGGLGPLHF. The CDR3 bases are TGTGCCATCAGTGAAGCGTTAGGGGGCCTCGGACCCCTCCACTTT.

The sample holds many counts of this clonotype. The chain carries TRBV12-3 or TRBV12-4 and TRBJ2-3, with 7 bases fitting TRBD1. The CDR3 length is 16 residues. Trimming took 1 base from V and 4 from J; bases not matched to a gene: 8. The DNA for the CDR3 is TGTGCCAGCAGTTTAGTTCCAGGGGGAAAATCAGATACGCAGTATTTT. Translated, it gives CASSLVPGGKSDTQYF.

A few counts support this clonotype. This CDR3 reads CATRGTAGVYNEQFF. CDR3 DNA: TGTGCCACCAGGGGAACGGCAGGGGTCTACAATGAGCAGTTCTTC. The chain joins TRBV24-1 to TRBJ2-1; perhaps TRBD1 as D (6 bases). Germline values: CDR1 KGHDR, CDR2 SFDVKD. V lost 7 bases, J lost 3 bases, and 15 bases lay in between. The length of the CDR3 is 15 residues.

In this sample, this clonotype turned up a few times. This chain joins TRBV7-2 and TRBJ1-4; D may be TRBD1 (5 bases). Germline V gives CDR1 SGHTA, CDR2 FQGNSA. CDR3 length: 16 amino acids. V was shortened by 5 bases and J by 3 bases, with 16 bases between the two germline ends. The CDR3 protein is CASSHRTGAANEKLFF. The CDR3 DNA reads TGTGCCAGCAGCCATCGTACCGGGGCTGCTAATGAAAAACTGTTTTTT.

The CDR3 spells CASTAGEKVPGQGKEQYV. For the CDR3, the DNA is TGTGCCAGCACCGCCGGCGAGAAGGTACCGGGACAGGGAAAAGAGCAGTACGTC. V gene TRBV6-2 or TRBV6-3 combines with J gene TRBJ2-7; 9 bases agree with TRBD1. Germline values: CDR1 MNHEY, CDR2 SVGEGT. The CDR3 length is 18 residues. V dropped 7 bases and J dropped 7; count of bases not matched to a gene: 23.

This rearrangement joins TRBV29-1 to TRBJ1-5, with 9 bases lining up with TRBD1. The V gene's germline CDR1 is SQVTM and CDR2 ANQGSEA. This CDR3 contains 14 residues. V shed 7 bases and J 7 bases; nucleotides not matched to a gene: 11. CDR3 loop: CSATTGTGSQPQHF. In DNA form, the CDR3 reads TGCAGCGCCACAACCGGGACAGGGAGCCAGCCCCAGCATTTT.

V is TRBV20-1 and J is TRBJ1-5, with a possible D match to TRBD1 (6 bases). The CDR3 is 15 amino acids. V lost 4 bases to trimming and J lost 0 bases, with 13 bases between them. Per germline, CDR1 DFQATT and CDR2 SNEGSKA (reference sequence). CDR3 protein: CSATSGALSNQPQHF. In DNA form, the CDR3 reads TGCAGTGCTACCTCGGGGGCACTTAGCAATCAGCCCCAGCATTTT.

CDR3 residues: CASSHGQGYEQYF. The CDR3 DNA follows: TGTGCCAGCAGTCACGGACAGGGGTACGAGCAGTACTTC. The V and J genes are TRBV6-5 and TRBJ2-7; 9 bases fit TRBD1. Trimming at V came to 5 bases and at J to 4 bases, leaving 3 bases not matched to a gene. This CDR3 spans 13 amino acids. Germline V gene sequence: CDR1 MNHEY, CDR2 SVGAGI.

The chain uses TRBV7-2 and TRBJ2-2; D perhaps matches TRBD1 (6 bases). Germline V gives CDR1 SGHTA, CDR2 FQGNSA. There are 17 residues in the CDR3. Trimming took 1 base from V and 7 from J, leaving 19 bases between them. The CDR3 loop is CASSLEVAGVGSGELFF. Written as DNA, the CDR3 is TGTGCCAGCAGCTTAGAGGTTGCAGGGGTCGGCAGCGGGGAGCTGTTTTTT.